Listed below are T cell receptor beta chains from one sample, sequenced in a study of blood T cell repertoires in COVID-19. Profiled with immunoSEQ multiplex PCR; TCRdb holds only in-frame clones, not every one. In the table there are hundreds of thousands of clones, approximately 88% of which are singletons. The specimen sequenced was peripheral blood. Receptors originate from a woman between 50 and 59 years old with COVID-19, enrolled during active disease. The conserved cysteine and the conserved F or W are not part of the CDR3 here. Not every row has a clone size; where given, it reads once, few, many or a size class.

V gene: TRBV3-1/TRBV3-2; clone size: NA; J gene: TRBJ2-2; CDR3 protein: ASSQERGPNTGELF
V gene: TRBV5-1; clone size: NA; J gene: TRBJ2-1; CDR3 protein: ASSSPTAGGYNEQF
V gene: TRBV6-1; clone size: NA; J gene: TRBJ2-3; CDR3 protein: ASREGVNTDTQY
V gene: TRBV5-4; clone size: NA; J gene: TRBJ1-6; CDR3 protein: ASSLGPGNSPLH
V gene: TRBV30; clone size: NA; J gene: TRBJ2-3; CDR3 protein: ACSTSGGGDTQY
V gene: TRBV11-3; clone size: once; J gene: TRBJ2-1; CDR3 protein: ASSPRSGVGNEQF
V gene: TRBV7-2; clone size: NA; J gene: TRBJ2-3; CDR3 protein: ASSFRGGDTQY
V gene: TRBV19; clone size: NA; J gene: TRBJ1-2; CDR3 protein: ASSTFYASDRFYGYT
V gene: TRBV15; clone size: NA; J gene: TRBJ1-1; CDR3 protein: ATSPHAQGRRTEAF
V gene: TRBV4-1; clone size: NA; J gene: TRBJ2-7; CDR3 protein: ASSQRDLAGGRGTYEQY
V gene: TRBV2; clone size: NA; J gene: TRBJ1-1; CDR3 protein: ASSVRRDTEAF
V gene: TRBV6-1; clone size: NA; J gene: TRBJ1-4; CDR3 protein: ASSGAGAGVKEKLF
V gene: TRBV12-3/TRBV12-4; clone size: NA; J gene: TRBJ1-1; CDR3 protein: ASSLDRSAEAF
V gene: TRBV27; clone size: NA; J gene: TRBJ2-1; CDR3 protein: ASSYWGGNEQF
V gene: TRBV10-3; clone size: few; J gene: TRBJ1-3; CDR3 protein: ATEGSGNTIY
V gene: TRBV3-1/TRBV3-2; clone size: NA; J gene: TRBJ2-7; CDR3 protein: ASSQLTSGGYEQY
V gene: TRBV18; clone size: once; J gene: TRBJ2-5; CDR3 protein: ASSPGLKETQY
V gene: TRBV20-1; clone size: NA; J gene: TRBJ2-1; CDR3 protein: SASTSGRSSYNEQF
V gene: TRBV3-1/TRBV3-2; clone size: NA; J gene: TRBJ2-2; CDR3 protein: ASSQGVKGTGELF
V gene: TRBV29-1; clone size: NA; J gene: TRBJ1-5; CDR3 protein: SALQGNQPQH
V gene: TRBV7-8; clone size: NA; J gene: TRBJ2-2; CDR3 protein: ASSLRTVANTGELF
V gene: TRBV27; clone size: NA; J gene: TRBJ1-5; CDR3 protein: ASSPGIYQPQH
V gene: TRBV4-1; clone size: NA; J gene: TRBJ1-3; CDR3 protein: ASSQLRNRNTIY
V gene: TRBV3-1/TRBV3-2; clone size: NA; J gene: TRBJ1-5; CDR3 protein: ASSQRTANQPQH